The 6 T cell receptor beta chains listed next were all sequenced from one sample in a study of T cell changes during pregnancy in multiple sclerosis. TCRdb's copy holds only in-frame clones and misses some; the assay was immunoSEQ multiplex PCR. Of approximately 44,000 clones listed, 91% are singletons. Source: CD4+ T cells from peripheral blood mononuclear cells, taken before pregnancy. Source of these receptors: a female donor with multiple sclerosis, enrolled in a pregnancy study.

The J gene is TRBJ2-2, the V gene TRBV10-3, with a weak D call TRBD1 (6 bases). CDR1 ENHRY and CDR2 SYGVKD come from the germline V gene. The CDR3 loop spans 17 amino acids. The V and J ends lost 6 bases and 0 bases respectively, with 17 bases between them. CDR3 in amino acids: CAIRTGSNLANTGELFF. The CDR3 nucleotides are TGTGCCATCAGGACAGGTTCCAATCTAGCGAACACCGGGGAGCTGTTTTTT.

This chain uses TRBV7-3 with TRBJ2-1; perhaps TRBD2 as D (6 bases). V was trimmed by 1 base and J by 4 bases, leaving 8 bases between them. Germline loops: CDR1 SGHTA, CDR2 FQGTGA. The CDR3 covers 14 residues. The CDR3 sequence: CASSLIGRYNEQFF. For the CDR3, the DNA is TGTGCCAGCAGCTTAATTGGGAGGTACAATGAGCAGTTCTTC. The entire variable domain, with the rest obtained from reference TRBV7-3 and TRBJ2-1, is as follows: GAGVSQTPSNKVTEKGKYVELRCDPISGHTALYWYRQSLGQGPEFLIYFQGTGAADDSGLPNDRFFAVRPEGSVSTLKIQRTERGDSAVYLCASSLIGRYNEQFFGPGTRLTVL.

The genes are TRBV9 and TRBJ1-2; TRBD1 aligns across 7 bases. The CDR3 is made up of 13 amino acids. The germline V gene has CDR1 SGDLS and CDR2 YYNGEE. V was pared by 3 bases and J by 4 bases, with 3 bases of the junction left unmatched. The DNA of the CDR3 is TGTGCCAGCAGCGAGACAGGGTTCTATGGCTACACCTTC. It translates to CASSETGFYGYTF. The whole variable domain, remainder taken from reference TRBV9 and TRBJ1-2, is DSGVTQTPKHLITATGQRVTLRCSPRSGDLSVYWYQQSLDQGLQFLIQYYNGEERAKGNILERFSAQQFPDLHSELNLSSLELGDSALYFCASSETGFYGYTFGSGTRLTVV.

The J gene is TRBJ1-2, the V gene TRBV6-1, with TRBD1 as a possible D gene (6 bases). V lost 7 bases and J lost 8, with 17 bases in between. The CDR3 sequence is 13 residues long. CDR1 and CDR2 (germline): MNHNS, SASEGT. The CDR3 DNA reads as TGTGCCAGCATGGTGGGTAGGACAGCGGGCTACACCTTC. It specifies CASMVGRTAGYTF.

The CDR3 DNA follows: TGTGCCAGCACCCCCCTAGCGGGGTTCCAAGAGACCCAGTACTTC. Translation gives CASTPLAGFQETQYF. The rearrangement links TRBV7-2 to TRBJ2-5; 9 positions agree with TRBD2. This CDR3 has 15 amino acids. Losses at the gene ends were 7 bases for V and 1 base for J; bases not matched to a gene: 7. Germline V gives CDR1 SGHTA, CDR2 FQGNSA.

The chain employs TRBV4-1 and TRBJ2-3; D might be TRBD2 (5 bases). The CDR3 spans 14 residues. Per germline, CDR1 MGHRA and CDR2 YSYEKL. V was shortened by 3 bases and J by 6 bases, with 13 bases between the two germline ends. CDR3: CASSHDPRGDTQYF. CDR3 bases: TGCGCCAGCAGCCATGACCCTCGGGGTGATACGCAGTATTTT.